The sequence of this TCR beta chain was determined in a study of T-cell memory formation after mild COVID-19. Study details: Largely donor-specific sequence clusters came from a couple of donors.

TCRdb passed the 5' RACE reads through MiXCR, listing each CDR3 protein once. The table lists 300,000 to 400,000 distinct CDR3 sequences, roughly 21% of them singletons. CDR3 length: 14 amino acids. Trimming stripped 6 bases from V and 1 base from J, with 13 bases between. The germline CDR1 and CDR2 sequences are LNHDA and SQIVND (reference sequence). This clonotype was obtained from an adult woman who had mild COVID-19 (a few samples of this study predate the infection). Cell type and time point are not known. This chain links TRBV19 with TRBJ2-7, with D uncertain. Sequenced material: PBMCs or a T cell subset sorted from them (not recorded which). CDR3 residues: CASSRVGQSYEQYF. CDR3 DNA sequence: TGTGCCAGTAGCCGGGTCGGCCAGTCCTACGAGCAGTACTTC.